This record looks at one TCR beta chain sequence and its context. This clonotype was picked up many times. The clone's antigen remains unknown. No base-level quality is on record; no much larger clone is a single base apart. For unsorted PBMC libraries, 2 million PBMCs were used after storage in RNAlater at -80 degrees C until RNA extraction. Multiple sclerosis patients were enrolled in a US clinical protocol evaluating disease progression by magnetic resonance imaging. PBMCs were separated from peripheral blood using Ficoll-Hypaque density gradient centrifugation and then cryopreserved in liquid nitrogen. This entry is derived from a study of neurological immune-mediated disorders (dated by TCRdb to between 2018 and 2021). General notes on the study: Among the roughly 34 multiple sclerosis patients, relapsing-remitting MS was present in 31 and secondary progressive MS was present in 3. The study compared peripheral blood TCR-beta repertoires of HTLV-I-associated myelopathy (HAM/TSP) patients, multiple sclerosis patients and healthy controls using UMI-based sequencing. The cohort included approximately 68 subjects: some 14 with HAM/TSP, about 35 with multiple sclerosis, and approximately 20 healthy controls. Longitudinal samples, technical triplicates and paired sorted CD4+ and CD8+ T-cell subsets, alongside PBMC samples, were included among the approximately 110 TCR-beta libraries. On the study overall, not on this receptor specifically: The MS cluster showed no association with clinical or MRI features, and the authors stated that larger cohorts are needed. Repertoires from 18 of 34 MS patients were grouped by phylogenetic analysis into a cluster of related CDR3 sequences, suggesting a possible repertoire-level signature. Expanded clones from different subjects shared no identical CDR3 amino acid sequences, which suggests that TCR-beta repertoires were private in all groups. TCR clonal expansion was highest in HAM/TSP patients and lowest in MS patients, with MS patients falling below even healthy controls.

Trimming costs V 6 bases and J 3 bases, and their ends lie 9 bases apart. From a lookup of the germline V gene, CDR1 and CDR2 are SGHTA and FQGNSA. The CDR3 starts with the cysteine, ends with the phenylalanine, and has 13 residues. The only DNA kept is the CDR3, 39 bases in frame from the first base. cDNA was synthesized by template-switch 5'RACE using a primer with a 10-nucleotide random unique molecular identifier that tagged each TCR transcript. Over 170 million TCR-beta sequences, covering 15-18 subjects, were produced in each sequencing run. The RNeasy kit was used for extraction of total RNA. TCR-beta VDJ regions were amplified with primers for the TCR constant region and the 5'RACE anchor, using the KAPA Real-time Library Amplification kit. Sample indexes and Illumina adaptors were added in a first PCR, and a second PCR then increased library yield. After Ampure bead purification, the TCR product of roughly 650 bp was size-selected on a 2% E-gel SizeSelection system. Library quality was checked on a Bioanalyzer, concentration was measured with Qubit, and libraries were quantified with the Kapa Library Quantification kit before pooling. An Illumina HiSeq 2500 was used to sequence the libraries paired-end at 2 x 150 bp. To increase sequence diversity, roughly 24-31% phiX was spiked into each library pool. The source study handled its data this way. The quality-filtered reads were processed with the UMI-based MiGEC pipeline, whose error correction step removed more than 80% of the raw TCR sequences. IMGT germline references were used for aligning VDJ genes, and each clonotype was defined as a unique CDR3 amino acid sequence together with its V-J genes. Clonal expansion, Shannon diversity, and CDR3 relatedness (CalcPairwiseDistances, ClusterSamples) were evaluated with VDJtools, and phylogenetic trees were built with CLCbio workbench. Clones with at least 8 unique UMIs were defined as expanded, with this threshold being based on coefficient-of-variation modelling across technical triplicates. TCRdb passed the public sequencing reads through fastp at Q25 and MiXCR, retaining productive beta sequences. Rows with a matching CDR3 protein are joined into one entry that keeps the most common DNA and genes. What appears here as the V and J calls and clone size reflects TCRdb's work, not the paper's. Counted in this sample were some 38,000 distinct CDR3 sequences; about 3.8% of them appeared once. In total, the top ten clones hold roughly 2% of the sample.

This sequence was found in a man younger than 40 with multiple sclerosis. The chain employs TRBV7-2 and TRBJ2-1, with TRBD1 tentatively as D gene (5 bases match). The material sequenced was PBMCs. CDR3 protein: CASRLDNYNEQFF. The DNA sequence is as follows: TGTGCCAGCAGATTGGACAACTACAATGAGCAGTTCTTC.